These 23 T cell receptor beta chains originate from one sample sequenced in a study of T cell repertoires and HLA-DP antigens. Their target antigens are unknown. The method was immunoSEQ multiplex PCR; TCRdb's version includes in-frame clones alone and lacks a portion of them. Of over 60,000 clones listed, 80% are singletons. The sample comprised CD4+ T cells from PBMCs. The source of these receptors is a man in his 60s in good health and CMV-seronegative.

The CDR3 reads CASSLGDTGELFF. CDR3 nucleotide sequence: TGTGCCAGCAGCTTGGGGGACACCGGGGAGCTGTTTTTT. The rearrangement links TRBV5-4 to TRBJ2-2; the D is unclear. The CDR3 extends over 13 amino acids. V was shortened by 0 bases and J by 3 bases, with 3 bases between the two germline ends. The germline V gene encodes CDR1 SGHNT and CDR2 YYREEE (reference sequence).

The CDR3 loop reads CASSLADSAFYGYTF. Here the CDR3 DNA reads TGTGCCAGCAGCTTAGCTGACAGCGCGTTCTATGGCTACACCTTC. This chain connects TRBV5-4 to TRBJ1-2, with D possibly being TRBD1 (5 bases). With 2 bases removed from V and 4 bases from J, the gap between germline ends came to 15 bases. CDR3 length: 15 residues. CDR1 is SGHNT, CDR2 YYREEE, per germline (reference sequence).

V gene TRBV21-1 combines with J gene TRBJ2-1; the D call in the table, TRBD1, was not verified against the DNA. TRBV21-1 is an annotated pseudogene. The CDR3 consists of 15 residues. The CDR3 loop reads CASSKGGTARNEQFF. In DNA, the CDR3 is TGTGCCAGCAGCAAAGGAGGGACAGCGCGGAATGAGCAGTTCTTC.

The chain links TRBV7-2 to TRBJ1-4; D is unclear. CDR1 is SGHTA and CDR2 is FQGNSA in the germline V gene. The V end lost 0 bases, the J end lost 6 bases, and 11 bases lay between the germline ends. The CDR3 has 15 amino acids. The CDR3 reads CASSLAGGAYEKLFF. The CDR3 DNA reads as TGTGCCAGCAGCTTAGCTGGAGGAGCTTATGAAAAACTGTTTTTT.

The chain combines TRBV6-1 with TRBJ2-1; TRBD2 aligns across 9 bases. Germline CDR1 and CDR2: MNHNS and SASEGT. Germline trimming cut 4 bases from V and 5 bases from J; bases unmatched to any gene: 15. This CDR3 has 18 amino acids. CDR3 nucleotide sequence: TGTGCCAGCAGTGCCTACCCCCTGCTAGCGGGAAATGACAATGAGCAGTTCTTC. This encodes CASSAYPLLAGNDNEQFF.

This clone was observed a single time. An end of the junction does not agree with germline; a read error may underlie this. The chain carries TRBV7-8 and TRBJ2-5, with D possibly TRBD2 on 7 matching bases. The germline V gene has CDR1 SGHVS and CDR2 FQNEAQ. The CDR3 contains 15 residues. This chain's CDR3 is CASSLAGGRWETQYF. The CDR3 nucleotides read TGTGCCAGCAGCCTAGCCGGGGGGCGCTGGGAGACCCAGTACTTC.

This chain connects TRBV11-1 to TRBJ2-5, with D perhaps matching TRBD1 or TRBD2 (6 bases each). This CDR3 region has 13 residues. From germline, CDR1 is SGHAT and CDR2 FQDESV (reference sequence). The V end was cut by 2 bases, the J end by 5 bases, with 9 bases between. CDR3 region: CASSLIGGETQYF. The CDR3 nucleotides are TGTGCCAGCAGCTTAATAGGGGGGGAGACCCAGTACTTC.

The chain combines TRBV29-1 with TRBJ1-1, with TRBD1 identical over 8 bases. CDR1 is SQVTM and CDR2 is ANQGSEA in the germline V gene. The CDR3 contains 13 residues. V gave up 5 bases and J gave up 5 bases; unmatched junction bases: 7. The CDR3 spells CSVKTGGSTEAFF. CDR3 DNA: TGCAGCGTTAAAACAGGGGGTTCTACTGAAGCTTTCTTT. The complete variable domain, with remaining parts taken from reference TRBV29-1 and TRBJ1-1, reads SAVISQKPSRDICQRGTSLTIQCQVDSQVTMMFWYRQQPGQSLTLIATANQGSEATYESGFVIDKFPISRPNLTFSTLTVSNMSPEDSSIYLCSVKTGGSTEAFFGQGTRLTVV.

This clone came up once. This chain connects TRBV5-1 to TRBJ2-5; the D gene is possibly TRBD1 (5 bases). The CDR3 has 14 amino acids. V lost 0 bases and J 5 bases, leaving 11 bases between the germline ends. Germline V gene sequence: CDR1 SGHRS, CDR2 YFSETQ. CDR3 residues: CASSLAGQGETQYF. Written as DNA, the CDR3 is TGCGCCAGCAGCTTGGCTGGGCAGGGCGAGACCCAGTACTTC.

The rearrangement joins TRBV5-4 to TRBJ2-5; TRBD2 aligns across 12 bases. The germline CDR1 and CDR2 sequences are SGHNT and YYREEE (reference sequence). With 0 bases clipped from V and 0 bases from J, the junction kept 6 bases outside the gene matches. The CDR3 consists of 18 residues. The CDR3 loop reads CASSLGVTSGGNQETQYF. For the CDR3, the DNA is TGTGCCAGCAGCTTGGGCGTGACTAGCGGGGGTAACCAAGAGACCCAGTACTTC.

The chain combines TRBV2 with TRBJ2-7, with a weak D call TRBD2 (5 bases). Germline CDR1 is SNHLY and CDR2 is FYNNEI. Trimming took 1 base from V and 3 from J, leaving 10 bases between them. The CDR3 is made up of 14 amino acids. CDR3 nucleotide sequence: TGTGCCAGCAGTGAAGGCGGGCAGGTCTACGAGCAGTACTTC. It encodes CASSEGGQVYEQYF.

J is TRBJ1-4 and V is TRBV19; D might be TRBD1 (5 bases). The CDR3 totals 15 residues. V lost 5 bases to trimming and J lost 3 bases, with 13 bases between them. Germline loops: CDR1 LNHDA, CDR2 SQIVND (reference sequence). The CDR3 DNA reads TGTGCCAGTAGTTTGGGGACTTTGGCTAATGAAAAACTGTTTTTT. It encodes CASSLGTLANEKLFF.

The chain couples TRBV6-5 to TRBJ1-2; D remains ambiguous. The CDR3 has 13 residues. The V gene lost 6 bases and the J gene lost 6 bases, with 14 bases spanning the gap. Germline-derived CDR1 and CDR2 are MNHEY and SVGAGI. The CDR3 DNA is TGTGCCAGCAGCCCGACACGACGGGATGGCTACACCTTC. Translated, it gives CASSPTRRDGYTF.

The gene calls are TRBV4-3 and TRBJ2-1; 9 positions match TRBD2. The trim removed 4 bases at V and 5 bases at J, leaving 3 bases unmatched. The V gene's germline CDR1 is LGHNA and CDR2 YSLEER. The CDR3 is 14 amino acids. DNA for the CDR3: TGCGCCAGCAGCCCTCTAGCGGGGCACAATGAGCAGTTCTTC. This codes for CASSPLAGHNEQFF.

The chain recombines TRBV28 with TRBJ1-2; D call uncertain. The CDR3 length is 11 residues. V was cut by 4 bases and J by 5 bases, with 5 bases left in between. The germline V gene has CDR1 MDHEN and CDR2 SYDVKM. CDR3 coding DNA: TGTGCCAGCAGTTCCGTATATGGCTACACCTTC. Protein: CASSSVYGYTF.

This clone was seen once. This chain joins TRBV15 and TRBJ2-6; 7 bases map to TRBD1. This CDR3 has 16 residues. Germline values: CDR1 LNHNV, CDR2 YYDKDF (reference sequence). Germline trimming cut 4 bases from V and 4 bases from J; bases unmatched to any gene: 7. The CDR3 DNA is TGTGCCACCAGCAAAAACAGGGGATCAGGGGCCAACGTCCTGACTTTC. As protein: CATSKNRGSGANVLTF.

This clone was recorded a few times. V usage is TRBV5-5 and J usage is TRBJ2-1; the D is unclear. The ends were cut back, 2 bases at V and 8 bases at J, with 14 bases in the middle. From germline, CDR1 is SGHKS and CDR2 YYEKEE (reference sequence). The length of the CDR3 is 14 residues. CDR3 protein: CASSLNPSGDEQFF. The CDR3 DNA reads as TGTGCCAGCAGCTTAAATCCCTCTGGGGATGAGCAGTTCTTC.

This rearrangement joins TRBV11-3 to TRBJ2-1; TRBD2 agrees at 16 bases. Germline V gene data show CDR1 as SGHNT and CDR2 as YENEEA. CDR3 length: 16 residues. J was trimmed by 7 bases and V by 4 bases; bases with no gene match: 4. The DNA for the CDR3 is TGTGCCAGCAGCTGGGGACTAGCGGGGGGGAGAAATGAGCAGTTCTTC. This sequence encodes CASSWGLAGGRNEQFF.

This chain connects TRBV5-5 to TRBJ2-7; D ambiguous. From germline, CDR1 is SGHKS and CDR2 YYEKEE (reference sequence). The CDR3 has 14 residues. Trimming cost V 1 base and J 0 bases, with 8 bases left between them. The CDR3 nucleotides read TGTGCCAGCAGCTTGCGTGGAGTCTCCTACGAGCAGTACGTC. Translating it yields CASSLRGVSYEQYV.

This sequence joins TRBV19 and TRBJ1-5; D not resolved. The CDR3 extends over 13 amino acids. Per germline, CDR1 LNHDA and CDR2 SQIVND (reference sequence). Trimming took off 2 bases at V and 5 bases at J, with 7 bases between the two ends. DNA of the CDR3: TGTGCCAGTAGTATATCTGGGGATCAGCCCCAGCATTTT. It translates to CASSISGDQPQHF.

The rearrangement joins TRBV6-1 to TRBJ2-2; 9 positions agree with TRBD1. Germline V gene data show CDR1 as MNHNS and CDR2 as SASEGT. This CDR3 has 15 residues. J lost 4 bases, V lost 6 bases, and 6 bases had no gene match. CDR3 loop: CASSWTGAVTGELFF. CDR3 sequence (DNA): TGTGCCAGCAGCTGGACAGGGGCTGTCACCGGGGAGCTGTTTTTT.

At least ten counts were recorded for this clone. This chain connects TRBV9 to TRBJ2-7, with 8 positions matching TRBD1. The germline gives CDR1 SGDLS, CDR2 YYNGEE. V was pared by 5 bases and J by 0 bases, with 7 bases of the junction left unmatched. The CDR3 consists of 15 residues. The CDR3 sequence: CASSRQGSSSYEQYF. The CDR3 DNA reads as TGTGCCAGCAGTCGACAGGGGTCCAGCTCCTACGAGCAGTACTTC.

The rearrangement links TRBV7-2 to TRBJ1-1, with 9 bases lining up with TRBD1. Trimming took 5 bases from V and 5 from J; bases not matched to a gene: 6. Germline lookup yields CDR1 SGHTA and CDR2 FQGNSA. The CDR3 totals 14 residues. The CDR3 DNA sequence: TGTGCCAGCAGCGCGACAGGGGGTTTAACTGAAGCTTTCTTT. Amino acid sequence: CASSATGGLTEAFF.